This T cell receptor beta chain was identified during a study of blood T cells in healthy people across ages (dated by TCRdb to between 2014 and 2016). Regarding the complete study: In model experiments, template switching captured about one uniquely barcoded TCR beta cDNA molecule for every two T cells. Donors of different ages were randomly distributed across sequencing lanes to avoid experimental bias. To track age-related changes in TCR beta repertoire diversity, the study relied on deep sequencing normalized with unique cDNA molecular identifiers. Using the same blood draw, the study looked at two additional independent replicas of 1 million unique cDNA reads for two donors, one aged 18 to 30 and the other aged 80 or older. The donors were split into four age groups: young (average around 15 years), middle-aged (nearly 40), aged (62) and long-lived (roughly 77). Study-wide findings and limitations: There was a strong correlation between observed TCR beta diversity and the percentage of naive T cells measured by flow cytometry. Estimates of total diversity based on one million sequenced T cells were considered lower bounds and underestimates. The long-lived group showed more naive CD4+ T cells, fewer expanded clones and increased TCR diversity than the aged group, suggesting age selection. As age increased, observed TCR beta diversity per million T cells dropped in a roughly linear way, and a significant reduction was already evident by age roughly 40. Because donor CMV infection status was unknown, age-related changes in expanded clonotypes were potentially confounded. Bulk unsorted PBMC profiling prevented conclusive comparison of naive and antigen-experienced compartments.

Comments on this clonotype: The antigen it binds to is not known. One base away there is no much larger clone; base qualities are not given.

The library was generated by 5' RACE. These reads were obtained on an Illumina HiSeq 2500. A second roughly 6 to 11 cycle PCR used a sample-barcoded 5' primer and a J-beta primer mix. Each TCR beta cDNA molecule received a unique molecular identifier from a template-switch 5' adaptor carrying 12 random nucleotides. Each sample yielded at least 2.5 million CDR3-containing paired-end reads. First-strand cDNA was synthesized from all RNA with the Mint cDNA synthesis kit, primed by a TRBC-specific oligonucleotide. Following uracil-DNA glycosylase treatment, a first 18-cycle PCR with universal primers M1SS and BC2_uni_R was performed on all cDNA. For the original study's pipeline: Each sample was normalized by randomly selecting 1 million high-quality reads, each carrying a distinct molecular identifier. Reads sharing molecular identifiers were discarded rather than binned into consensus sequences. MiTCR, run with a Q25 quality threshold and the strictest error-elimination algorithm, handled CDR3 identification, clonotype clustering and error correction. A nonparametric unseen species model with Euler transformation was used to estimate a lower bound on total TCR beta diversity. TCRdb trimmed the raw reads at Q25, called clones with MiXCR and kept productive beta chains. For every CDR3 protein sequence, its rows merge into one entry that carries the most common genes and DNA. These V and J calls originate from TCRdb's pipeline instead of the authors' own analysis. The sample table contains roughly 1.6 million distinct CDR3 sequences; only one count was recorded for roughly 30% of them. The ten biggest clones cover over 9% of the sample.

The CDR1 and CDR2 encoded by the germline V gene are SGHAT and FQNNGV. There are 14 amino acids in the CDR3, from cysteine to phenylalanine inclusive. Of all the DNA, just the CDR3 is kept, 42 bases in frame from base 1. Trimming costs V 5 bases and J 5 bases, and their ends lie 16 bases apart. The 39 donors, aged about 6 to 95 years, were systemically healthy Caucasian individuals from Russia. Ten milliliters of peripheral blood were drawn from each donor into EDTA-treated Vacutainer tubes. Ficoll-Paque density-gradient centrifugation was used to isolate PBMCs, with at least 7 million per sample. Total RNA, at least 6 micrograms per sample, was extracted from PBMCs with Trizol reagent. Naive CD45RAhigh/CD27high T cell percentages were measured by flow cytometry on a PBMC aliquot from every donor.

The sequenced sample was blood. The TCR sequence derives from a woman aged 25 to 39 in good health. The chain is encoded by TRBV11-2 joined to TRBJ2-7, and possibly TRBD2, on 5 matching bases. The DNA is as follows: TGTGCCAGCAGCCTGCGAGGGATTACGAACGAGCAGTACTTC. This encodes CASSLRGITNEQYF.